This T cell receptor (beta chain) was captured in a study of cytomegalovirus exposure and HLA in healthy donors. Study-wide points: Productive status was seen about 87% or about 30% of the time for most TCR beta V segments in an earlier analysis. Rare TCR sequences predominated, though certain public TCRs were found in many donors.

Vbeta (60) and Jbeta (13) primers were used in the PCR. Sequenced by immunoSEQ multiplex PCR; TCRdb stores in-frame clones only, minus some. Of about 200,000 clones listed, 75% to 90% are singletons. V shed 5 bases, J shed 7 bases, and the junction held 6 bases outside the gene matches. The CDR3 covers 16 residues. The germline CDR1 and CDR2 sequences are SGHNT and YENEEA. A note on this clone: Its antigen is still unknown.

The clonotype originates from a woman aged 25 to 45 in good health and CMV-seronegative. V gene TRBV11-3 combines with J gene TRBJ2-1; 15 nucleotides align to TRBD2. The sample consisted of PBMCs. The DNA of the CDR3 is TGTGCCAGCAGCCAAGGACTAGCGGGAGGGGGGAATGAGCAGTTCTTC. This codes for CASSQGLAGGGNEQFF.